This TCR beta chain was captured by sequencing in a study of shared T cell receptors in the human thymus (dated by TCRdb to the early 2020s). In terms of the full investigation: The study examined how self-reactive, shared T-cell receptor alpha chains are generated in the human thymus.

This clone was seen a few times. It lacks a known antigen. Base qualities are not provided; no much larger clone lies one nucleotide away. The method behind the library was the immunoSEQ multiplex PCR assay. TCRdb mirrors the immuneACCESS table, restricted to in-frame sequences. Some clones are absent from its copies; in checked studies, under half trace to an unresolved V gene, and the reason for the others is unknown. This sample has hundreds of thousands of clones in its table, and 80% to 90% of those were observed once. 0.0095% to 0.011% of the sample comes from the top ten. CDR1 and CDR2 (LGHNA, YSLEER) derive from the germline V gene. Between the V and J ends, shortened by 0 bases and 6 bases respectively, the junction contains 11 bases. The CDR3, cysteine through phenylalanine, is 14 amino acids long. This entry keeps only the CDR3 DNA: 42 bases, framed from base 1. These data also featured in a second study, about human thymus T cells. Reported in the second study: The donors were immunologically healthy infants in Finland who had open corrective cardiac surgery for congenital heart defects. The thymus tissue came from surgical resects taken out during corrective cardiac surgery. Both the thymic and the peripheral blood repertoires appeared to show biased V and J gene segment usage. According to the related research, thymic TCR repertoires were highly overlapping among unrelated individuals. The study used under ten infant thymus samples plus four related peripheral blood samples to characterize TCR alpha and beta repertoires. The infant donors were roughly 7 to 244 days old, and the cohort included six males and a couple of females. Thymocytes were mechanically released from the tissue and were stored as pellets of about 9-33 million cells at -70 degrees C. A QIAsymphony instrument was used to extract genomic DNA from the frozen cell pellets. The immunoSEQ multiplex PCR assay was used to amplify the TCRB and TCRAD loci from a standardized quantity of quality-controlled genomic DNA. The amplicons spanned the V(D)J region and were long enough to cover the CDR3 and allow V and J genes to be identified. The commercial immunoSEQ service was used to sequence amplicons on an Illumina platform. Primer bias and sequencing errors were corrected as previously described, and TCRAD and TCRB were defined on the basis of the IMGT database. The repertoires were analysed using immunoSEQ Analyzer 3.0 and VDJTools for basic statistics, V/J segment usage, diversity estimates, rarefaction and pairwise overlap. To estimate diversity, the Chao1, ChaoE, Efron-Thisted, Shannon and inverse Simpson indices were applied, and diversity was also estimated on datasets down-sampled to the smallest sample. Repertoire overlap was assessed by strict matching of CDR3 nucleotide sequence, V gene and J gene, and clustering was done by Jaccard-based multidimensional scaling. On average, thymus samples yielded approximately 780,000 unique TCRB clonotypes, whereas blood samples yielded 70,000 to 100,000.

In this chain, TRBV4-3 is recombined with TRBJ1-2, with TRBD1 as a weak D call on 6 bases. Sequenced sample: thymocytes. The sequence came from a girl under three years old with a congenital heart defect. Donor details come from another sample of the same person, matched by shared clones. The DNA reads TGCGCCAGCAGCCAAGATAGGCAGGGGCATGGCTACACCTTC. This is translated as CASSQDRQGHGYTF.